The table lists the clone carrying this T cell receptor beta chain with many counts. Antigen unknown. The data stem from a study of T cell repertoires in cytomegalovirus infection. Study-wide context: Based on public TCR beta signatures, there were indications of CMV infection and of a matching HLA type. The study's findings and limits: Cumulative public TCR beta family frequency identified carriers of CMV plus the relevant HLA. HLA-C-restricted CMV-specific TCR beta clonotypes were dominant in the ex vivo response.

Germline V gives CDR1 SGHTA, CDR2 FQGNSA. The CDR3 extends over 19 amino acids. The trim removed 2 bases at V and 4 bases at J, leaving 14 bases unmatched. TCRdb reprocessed the reads via MiXCR and lists one record per CDR3 protein. The table lists around 530,000 distinct CDR3 sequences, around a quarter of them singletons, with 13% in the top ten. The genes are TRBV7-2 and TRBJ2-7; 13 bases are shared with TRBD2. This clonotype originated in a human donor in good health (CMV status not recorded). Some clones in this sample may be carry-over from other donors' samples. Sequenced input: PBMCs. The chain's CDR3 is CASSLYRNRTSGRLYEQYF. DNA for the CDR3: TGTGCCAGCAGCTTATACCGGAACAGGACTAGCGGGAGATTATACGAGCAGTACTTC.